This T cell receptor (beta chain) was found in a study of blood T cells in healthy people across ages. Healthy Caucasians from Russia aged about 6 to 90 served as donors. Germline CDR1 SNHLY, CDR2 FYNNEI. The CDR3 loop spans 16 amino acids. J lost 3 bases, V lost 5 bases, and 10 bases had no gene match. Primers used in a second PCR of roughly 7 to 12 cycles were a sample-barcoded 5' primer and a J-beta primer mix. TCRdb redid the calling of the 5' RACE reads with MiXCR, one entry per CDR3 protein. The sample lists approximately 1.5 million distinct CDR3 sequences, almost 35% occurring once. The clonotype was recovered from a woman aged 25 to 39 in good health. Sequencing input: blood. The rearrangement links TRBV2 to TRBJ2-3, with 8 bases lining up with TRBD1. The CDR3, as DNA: TGTGCCAGCAGTCAGATTAACAGGGGGAGAACAGATACGCAGTATTTT. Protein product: CASSQINRGRTDTQYF.